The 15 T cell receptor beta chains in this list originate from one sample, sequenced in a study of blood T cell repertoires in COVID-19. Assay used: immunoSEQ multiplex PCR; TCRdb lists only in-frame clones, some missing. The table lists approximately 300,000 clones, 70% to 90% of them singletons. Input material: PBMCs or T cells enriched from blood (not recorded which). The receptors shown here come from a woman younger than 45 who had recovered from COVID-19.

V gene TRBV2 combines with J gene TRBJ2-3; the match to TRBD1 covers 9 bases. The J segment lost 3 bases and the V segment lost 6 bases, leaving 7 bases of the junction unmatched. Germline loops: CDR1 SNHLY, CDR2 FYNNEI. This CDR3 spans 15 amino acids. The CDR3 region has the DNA TGTGCCAGCAGCCTACAGGGGGCGAGGACAGATACGCAGTATTTT. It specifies CASSLQGARTDTQYF.

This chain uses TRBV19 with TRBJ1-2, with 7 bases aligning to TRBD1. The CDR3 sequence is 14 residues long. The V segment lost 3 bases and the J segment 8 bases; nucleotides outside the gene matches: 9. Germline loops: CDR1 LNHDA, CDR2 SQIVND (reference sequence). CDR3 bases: TGTGCCAGTAGTATGGGGGACAGCCACGCGGGCTACACCTTC. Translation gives CASSMGDSHAGYTF.

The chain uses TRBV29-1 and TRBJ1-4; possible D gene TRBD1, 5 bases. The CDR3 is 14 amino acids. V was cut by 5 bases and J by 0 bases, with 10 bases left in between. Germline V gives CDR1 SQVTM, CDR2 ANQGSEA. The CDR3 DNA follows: TGCAGCGTTCTGACAGATGCAACTAATGAAAAACTGTTTTTT. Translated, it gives CSVLTDATNEKLFF.

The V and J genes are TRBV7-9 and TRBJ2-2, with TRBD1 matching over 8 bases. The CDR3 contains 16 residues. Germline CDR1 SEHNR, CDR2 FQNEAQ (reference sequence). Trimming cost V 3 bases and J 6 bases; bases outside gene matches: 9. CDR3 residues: CASSFWTGLLAGELFF. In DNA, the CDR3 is TGTGCCAGCAGCTTCTGGACAGGGCTATTGGCCGGGGAGCTGTTTTTT.

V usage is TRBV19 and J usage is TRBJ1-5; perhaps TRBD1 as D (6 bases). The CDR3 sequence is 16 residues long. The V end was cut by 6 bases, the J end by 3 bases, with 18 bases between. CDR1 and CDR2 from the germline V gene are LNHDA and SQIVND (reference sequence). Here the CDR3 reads CASSFNRERNNQPQHF. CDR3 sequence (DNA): TGTGCCAGTAGCTTTAACAGGGAGAGGAACAATCAGCCCCAGCATTTT.

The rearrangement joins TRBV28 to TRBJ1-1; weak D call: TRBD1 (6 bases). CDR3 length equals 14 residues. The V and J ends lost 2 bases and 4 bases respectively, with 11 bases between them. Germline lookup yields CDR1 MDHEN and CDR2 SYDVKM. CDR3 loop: CASSLTGRFTEAFF. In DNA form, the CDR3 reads TGTGCCAGCAGTTTAACAGGGCGGTTCACTGAAGCTTTCTTT.

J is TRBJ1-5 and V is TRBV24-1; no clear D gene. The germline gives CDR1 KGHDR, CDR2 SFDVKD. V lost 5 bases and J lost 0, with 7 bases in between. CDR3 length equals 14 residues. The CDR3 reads CATSAGSSNQPQHF. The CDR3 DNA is TGTGCCACCAGTGCAGGATCTAGCAATCAGCCCCAGCATTTT.

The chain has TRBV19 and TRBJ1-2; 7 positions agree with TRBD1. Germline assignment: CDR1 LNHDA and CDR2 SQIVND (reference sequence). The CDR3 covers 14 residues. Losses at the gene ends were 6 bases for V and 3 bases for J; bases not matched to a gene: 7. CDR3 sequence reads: CASRTTGIDYGYTF. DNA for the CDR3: TGTGCCAGTAGAACGACAGGGATCGACTATGGCTACACCTTC.

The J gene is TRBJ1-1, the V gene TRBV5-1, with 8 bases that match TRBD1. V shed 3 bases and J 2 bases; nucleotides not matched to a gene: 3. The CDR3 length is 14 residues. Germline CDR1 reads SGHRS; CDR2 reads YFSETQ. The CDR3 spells CASSSQGANTEAFF. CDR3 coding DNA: TGCGCCAGCAGCTCCCAGGGGGCTAACACTGAAGCTTTCTTT.

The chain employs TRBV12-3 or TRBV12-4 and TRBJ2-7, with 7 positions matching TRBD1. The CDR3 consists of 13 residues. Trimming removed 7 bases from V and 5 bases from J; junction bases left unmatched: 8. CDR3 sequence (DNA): TGTGCCAGCACGGGACAGAGGTTTGACGAGCAGTACTTC. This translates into CASTGQRFDEQYF.

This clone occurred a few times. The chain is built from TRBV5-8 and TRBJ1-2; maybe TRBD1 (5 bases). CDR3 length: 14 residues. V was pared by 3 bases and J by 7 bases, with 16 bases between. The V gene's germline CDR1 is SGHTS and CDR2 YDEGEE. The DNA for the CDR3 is TGTGCCAGCAGCTGGGGGAGGGGAAGCTCTGGCTACACCTTC. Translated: CASSWGRGSSGYTF.

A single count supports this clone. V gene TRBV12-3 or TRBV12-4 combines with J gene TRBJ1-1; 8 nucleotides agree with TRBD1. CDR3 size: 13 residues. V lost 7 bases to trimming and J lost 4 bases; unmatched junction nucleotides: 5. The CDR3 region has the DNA TGTGCCAGCAATCGGGACAGGACCACTGAAGCTTTCTTT. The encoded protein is CASNRDRTTEAFF.

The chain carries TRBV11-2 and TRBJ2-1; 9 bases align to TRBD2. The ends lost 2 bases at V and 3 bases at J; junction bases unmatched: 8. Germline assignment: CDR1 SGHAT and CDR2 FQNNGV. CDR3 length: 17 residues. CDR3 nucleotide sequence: TGTGCCAGCAGCTTAAGGTCGGGCGGGAGGGGCTACAATGAGCAGTTCTTC. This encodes CASSLRSGGRGYNEQFF.

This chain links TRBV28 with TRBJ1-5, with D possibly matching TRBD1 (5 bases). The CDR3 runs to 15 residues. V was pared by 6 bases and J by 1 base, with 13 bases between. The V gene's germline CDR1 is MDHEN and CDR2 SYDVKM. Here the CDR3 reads CASSPGGTSNQPQHF. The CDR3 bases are TGTGCCAGCAGCCCCGGGGGAACCAGCAATCAGCCCCAGCATTTT.

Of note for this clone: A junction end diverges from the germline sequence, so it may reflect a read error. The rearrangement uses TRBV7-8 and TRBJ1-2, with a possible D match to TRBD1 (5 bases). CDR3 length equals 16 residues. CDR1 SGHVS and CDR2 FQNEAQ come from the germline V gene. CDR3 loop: CASSPLAGPSNYSYTF. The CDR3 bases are TGTGCCAGCAGCCCTCTGGCAGGGCCTTCTAACTATAGCTACACCTTC. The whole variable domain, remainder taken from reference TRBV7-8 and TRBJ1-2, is GAGVSQSPRYKVAKRGQDVALRCDPISGHVSLFWYQQALGQGPEFLTYFQNEAQLDKSGLPSDRFFAERPEGSVSTLKIQRTQQEDSAVYLCASSPLAGPSNYSYTFGSGTRLTVV.